This T cell receptor (beta chain) was sequenced for a study of blood T cell repertoires in COVID-19. This clone appeared once. There are 14 residues in the CDR3. J was trimmed by 7 bases and V by 6 bases; bases with no gene match: 8. CDR1 is LNHDA and CDR2 is SQIVND in the germline V gene (reference sequence). Original analysis: Nucleated cell number was recorded as an estimate derived from reference gene primer amplification. The method was immunoSEQ multiplex PCR; TCRdb's version includes in-frame clones alone and lacks a portion of them. The V and J calls and clone size are taken from that table; D and trimming were inferred from the DNA. Of fewer than 40,000 clones listed, around four fifths are singletons.

The specimen sequenced was peripheral blood. The gene calls are TRBV19 and TRBJ2-1; TRBD2 agrees at 8 bases. This TCR came from a man aged 80 or over with active or convalescent COVID-19. The CDR3 DNA is TGTGCCAGTAGGCCGGGGGGGCCGGAAAATGAGCAGTTCTTC. Protein sequence: CASRPGGPENEQFF.